The present entry profiles one TCR beta chain with its context. At least ten counts were recorded for this clonotype. It lacks a known antigen. One base away there is no much larger clone; base qualities are not given. The patients picked for sequencing were ones in whom flow cytometry had shown an expansion of CD8+CD57+ cells. Every patient had severe acquired aplastic anemia, diagnosed using the International Study of Aplastic Anemia and Agranulocytosis and Camitta criteria. Patients had received no therapy at the time of blood sampling. TCR repertoires of sorted CD4+ and CD8+ blood T cells from severe aplastic anemia patients and healthy subjects were deep-sequenced in the study. In the USA, patient enrollment took place under clinicaltrials.gov protocols 00001620, 01623167, 00001397, 00071045, 00081523 and 00961064. Ficoll-Paque density gradient centrifugation was used to isolate peripheral blood mononuclear cells. Before DNA extraction, CD4+ and CD8+ T cells were sorted with FACS or magnetic beads.

V is shortened by 1 base, J by 6 bases, and the region joining them spans 12 bases. Inclusive of the bounding cysteine and phenylalanine, the CDR3 is 15 residues long. CDR3 DNA only is kept here, 45 bases in frame from base 1. From the germline V gene (reference sequence), CDR1 is LNHDA and CDR2 is SQIVND. Genomic DNA was used as template for profiling of TCR beta VDJ combinations and CDR3 sequences. An Illumina HiSeq 2000 was the platform used for TCR repertoire sequencing. In the paper's pipeline: TRBV/TRBJ rearrangement plots, CDR3 size and DJ length profiles, and Simpson's diversity index were used to evaluate the repertoires. Whichever DNA sequence was most abundant in the deep sequencing data was defined as the immunodominant clone. CDR3 amino acid sequences were checked for sharing between subjects and were compared against published repertoires and the VDJdb database. In-frame beta chains were kept once TCRdb had trimmed the public reads at Q25 with fastp and called clones with MiXCR. When rows share a CDR3 protein, they turn into one entry using the most common DNA and genes. The V and J calls, along with clone size, are taken from TCRdb and not from the paper's own processing. This sample gives some 170,000 distinct CDR3 sequences in total; about 45% of them show up just once. More than 0.95% of the sample lies in the top ten.

This sample was included in a study of CD8+CD57+ T cells in acquired aplastic anemia (dated by TCRdb to 2017 to 2018). Background for the entire study: Extracted DNA from sorted CD4+ and CD8+ cells averaged approximately 3 ug, ranging from about 0.18 to 27.4 ug. CD8+CD57+ expansion was defined as frequency above the mean frequency observed in healthy subjects. Study-wide findings and limitations: Roughly 30 CD8+ CDR3 sequences were shared between patients and controls but appeared highly expressed in patients and within their immunodominant clones. Patients and healthy controls showed no significant difference in CD8+ Simpson's diversity (P=0.060).

Material for sequencing was sorted CD4+, CD8+, or CD8+CD57+ T cells (not recorded which) from PBMCs. The rearrangement combines TRBV19 with TRBJ1-4; D gene: possibly TRBD1, on 6 matching bases. The source of this sequence is a human donor with aplastic anemia. The CDR3 region: CASSIVGGGDEKLFF. In nucleotides, the sequence is TGTGCCAGTAGTATAGTTGGGGGCGGCGATGAAAAACTGTTTTTT.